This T cell receptor beta chain derives from a study of T cell responses to AZD1222 COVID-19 vaccine. Remarks on this clone: Its target is unknown.

Study results and caveats: Baseline antibody screening turned up just six seropositive AZD1222 recipients.

TCRdb's table, derived via immunoSEQ multiplex PCR, lists solely in-frame clones and lacks some. This sample has some 110,000 clones; 86% occur once, and the top ten carry more than 2.5%. CDR3 length: 17 residues. Deletions cut 1 base from V and 5 bases from J, with 20 bases between. Germline CDR1 reads MDHEN; CDR2 reads SYDVKM. The sample was peripheral blood, taken 28 days after the second dose of the MenACWY control vaccine. V usage is TRBV28 and J usage is TRBJ2-5, with a possible D match to TRBD2 (5 bases). The TCR originated in an adult who received the MenACWY meningococcal vaccine as a control. CDR3 sequence: CASSLSAIGVEWETQYF. The CDR3 region has the DNA TGTGCCAGCAGTTTATCCGCGATCGGGGTAGAATGGGAGACCCAGTACTTC.